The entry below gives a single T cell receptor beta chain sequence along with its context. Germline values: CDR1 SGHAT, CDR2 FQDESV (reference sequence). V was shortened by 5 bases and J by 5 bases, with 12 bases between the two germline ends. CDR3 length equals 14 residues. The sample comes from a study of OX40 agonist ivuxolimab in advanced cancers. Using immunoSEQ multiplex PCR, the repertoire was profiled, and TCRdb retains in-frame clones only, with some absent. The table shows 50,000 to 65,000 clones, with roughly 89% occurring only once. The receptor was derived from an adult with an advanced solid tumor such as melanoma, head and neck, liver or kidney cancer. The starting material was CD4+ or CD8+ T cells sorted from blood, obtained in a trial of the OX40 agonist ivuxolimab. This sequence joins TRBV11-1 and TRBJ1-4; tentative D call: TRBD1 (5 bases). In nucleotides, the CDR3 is TGTGCCAGCAGCCCTACAGGCGGGAATGAAAAACTGTTTTTT. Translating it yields CASSPTGGNEKLFF.